This TCR beta chain was observed in a study of CD8 T cells in ankylosing spondylitis. A word on this clonotype: What it recognizes is unknown.

Regarding the study as a whole: The authors reported significant enrichment of disease-linked clones in matched ankylosing spondylitis synovial fluid. Blood from ankylosing spondylitis patients appeared to carry a characteristic roughly 8-variant TCR beta motif.

With molecular barcodes, quantitative 5'-RACE was used to make the TCR beta libraries. TCRdb redid the calling of the 5' RACE reads with MiXCR, one entry per CDR3 protein. The top ten clones hold about 42% of a sample with approximately 220,000 distinct CDR3 sequences, around 19% of them seen once. CDR3 length equals 17 residues. V lost 6 bases to trimming and J lost 6 bases; unmatched junction nucleotides: 10. This rearrangement joins TRBV12-3 or TRBV12-4 to TRBJ2-1, with 14 bases matching TRBD2. The sequence came from a male donor with ankylosing spondylitis. Sequenced sample: blood, either unsorted or a sorted T cell fraction (not recorded which). The CDR3 sequence: CASRGLAGEGSVNEQFF. The CDR3 DNA is TGTGCCAGCAGGGGACTAGCGGGAGAGGGTTCTGTCAATGAGCAGTTCTTC.